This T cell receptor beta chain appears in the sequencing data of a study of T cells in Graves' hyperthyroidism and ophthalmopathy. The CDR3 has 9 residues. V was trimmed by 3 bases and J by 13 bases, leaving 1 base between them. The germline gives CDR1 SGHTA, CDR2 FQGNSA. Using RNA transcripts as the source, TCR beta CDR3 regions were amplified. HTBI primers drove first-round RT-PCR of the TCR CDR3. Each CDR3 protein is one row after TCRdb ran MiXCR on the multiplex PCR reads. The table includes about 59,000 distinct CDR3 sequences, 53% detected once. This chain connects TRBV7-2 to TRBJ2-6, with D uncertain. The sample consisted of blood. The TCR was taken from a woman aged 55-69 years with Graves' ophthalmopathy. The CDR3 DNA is TGTGCCAGCAGCTTTGTCCTGACTTTC. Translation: CASSFVLTF. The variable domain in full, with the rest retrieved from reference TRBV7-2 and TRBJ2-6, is GAGVSQSPSNKVTEKGKDVELRCDPISGHTALYWYRQSLGQGLEFLIYFQGNSAPDKSGLPSDRFSAERTGGSVSTLTIQRTQQEDSAVYLCASSFVLTFGAGSRLTVL.